What follows are 7 T cell receptor beta chains derived from one specimen sequenced in a study of OX40 agonist ivuxolimab in advanced cancers. Assay used: immunoSEQ multiplex PCR; TCRdb lists only in-frame clones, some missing. This table has some 43,000 clones, 89% appearing once. The sample here was CD4+ or CD8+ T cells sorted from blood, taken in a trial of the OX40 agonist ivuxolimab. These receptors all come from an adult with an advanced solid tumor such as melanoma, head and neck, liver or kidney cancer.

The V call is TRBV19, the J call TRBJ1-1; 7 bases align to TRBD1. Germline CDR1 and CDR2: LNHDA and SQIVND (reference sequence). The junction had 13 bases not matched to a gene; V was cut back by 8 bases and J by 4 bases. The CDR3 contains 15 residues. The CDR3 spells CASCRDSDSRTEAFF. CDR3 in DNA: TGTGCCAGTTGTAGGGACAGCGACAGTCGCACTGAAGCTTTCTTT.

V usage is TRBV5-1 and J usage is TRBJ1-5, with TRBD1 as a possible D gene (5 bases). Germline CDR1 SGHRS, CDR2 YFSETQ. The length of the CDR3 is 15 residues. Trimming took 2 bases from V and 7 from J, leaving 16 bases between them. The CDR3 region is CASSFNPGMGQPQHF. The DNA of the CDR3 is TGCGCCAGCAGCTTTAATCCAGGGATGGGCCAGCCCCAGCATTTT.

V and J are TRBV6-5 and TRBJ1-5; D not certain. Deletions cut 6 bases from V and 7 bases from J, with 10 bases between. The CDR3 has 12 residues. Germline CDR1 is MNHEY and CDR2 is SVGAGI. The CDR3 region is CASRQLGQPQHF. CDR3 nucleotides: TGTGCCAGCAGGCAGTTGGGGCAGCCCCAGCATTTT.

The chain joins TRBV19 to TRBJ1-1, with D unresolved. The CDR3 is 13 residues long. V was cut by 7 bases and J by 0 bases, with 9 bases left in between. CDR1 is LNHDA and CDR2 is SQIVND in the germline V gene (reference sequence). The CDR3 region has the DNA TGTGCCAGTAAGAAGGGCCTGAACACTGAAGCTTTCTTT. Translation gives CASKKGLNTEAFF. The full variable domain, in which reference TRBV19 and TRBJ1-1 provide the parts outside the CDR3, is DGGITQSPKYLFRKEGQNVTLSCEQNLNHDAMYWYRQDPGQGLRLIYYSQIVNDFQKGDIAEGYSVSREKKESFPLTVTSAQKNPTAFYLCASKKGLNTEAFFGQGTRLTVV.

The V and J genes are TRBV7-2 and TRBJ2-7, with TRBD2 identical over 9 bases. The CDR3 is 15 amino acids. Germline V CDR1 and CDR2: SGHTA, FQGNSA. The J segment lost 3 bases and the V segment lost 1 base, leaving 4 bases of the junction unmatched. This chain's CDR3 is CASSLEGSGGYEQYF. CDR3 nucleotides: TGTGCCAGCAGCTTAGAAGGTAGCGGGGGCTACGAGCAGTACTTC. Looking up the rest from reference TRBV7-2 and TRBJ2-7 gives the full variable domain: GAGVSQSPSNKVTEKGKDVELRCDPISGHTALYWYRQSLGQGLEFLIYFQGNSAPDKSGLPSDRFSAERTGGSVSTLTIQRTQQEDSAVYLCASSLEGSGGYEQYFGPGTRLTVT.

The rearrangement links TRBV7-2 to TRBJ1-6; D not certain. The V gene's germline CDR1 is SGHTA and CDR2 FQGNSA. This CDR3 comprises 17 residues. Between the trimmed V and J ends, which lost 5 bases and 0 bases, there was a span of 14 bases. Here the CDR3 reads CASSLKTGSSYNSPLHF. In nucleotides, the CDR3 is TGTGCCAGCAGCCTTAAAACGGGGAGCTCCTATAATTCACCCCTCCACTTT.

The CDR3 DNA follows: TGTGCCTGGAGTTCTCCCGGCACCCAAGTTACCCAGTACTTC. Its protein is CAWSSPGTQVTQYF. The chain recombines TRBV30 with TRBJ2-5; D is uncertain. V dropped 2 bases and J dropped 8 bases, with 18 bases sitting between them. The CDR3 is 14 residues long. CDR1 is GTSNPN, CDR2 SVGIG, per germline (reference sequence).